The clone carrying this T cell receptor (beta chain) was found a few times. This CDR3 comprises 14 residues. Germline V gives CDR1 SGHTA, CDR2 FQGNSA. V lost 10 bases, J lost 0 bases, and 3 bases stayed unmatched. Via the markers CD45RO/CCR7/CD25/CD127/CD95/CD27, stem cell-like memory, regulatory, central memory and naive CD4+ cells were sorted. Sort purity for all populations was recorded as exceeding 98%. The data derive from a study of beta chain features in type 1 diabetes. Study in general: Over all samples combined, 107,917,701 sorted cells were examined.

The investigators reverse transcribed all of the isolated RNA, so they sequenced expressed TCRB transcripts. The repertoire was sequenced with immunoSEQ multiplex PCR; TCRdb's copy has only in-frame clones and lacks some. The table has over 350,000 clones, over 12% seen once. The rearrangement uses TRBV7-2 and TRBJ2-6; TRBD1 agrees at 7 bases. The origin of this receptor is a woman aged 18 to 35 in good health. Sequencing was carried out using naive CD4+ T cells from blood. CDR3 in DNA: TGTGCCACCAGGGACAGCTCTGGGGCCAACGTCCTGACTTTC. Translation: CATRDSSGANVLTF.